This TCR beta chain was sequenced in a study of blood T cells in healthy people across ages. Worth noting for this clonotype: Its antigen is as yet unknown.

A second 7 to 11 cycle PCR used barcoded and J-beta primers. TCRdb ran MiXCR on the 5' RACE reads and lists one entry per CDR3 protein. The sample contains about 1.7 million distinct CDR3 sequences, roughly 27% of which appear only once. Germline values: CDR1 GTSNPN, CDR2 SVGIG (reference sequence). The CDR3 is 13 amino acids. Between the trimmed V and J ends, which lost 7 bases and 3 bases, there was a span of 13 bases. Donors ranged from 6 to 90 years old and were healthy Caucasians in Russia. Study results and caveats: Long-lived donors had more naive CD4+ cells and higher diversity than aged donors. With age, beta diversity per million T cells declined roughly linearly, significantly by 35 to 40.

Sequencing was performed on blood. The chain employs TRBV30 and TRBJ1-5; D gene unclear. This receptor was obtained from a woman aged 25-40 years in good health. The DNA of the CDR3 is TGTGCCTTCAAAACAGCAATCAATCAGCCCCAGCATTTT. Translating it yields CAFKTAINQPQHF.